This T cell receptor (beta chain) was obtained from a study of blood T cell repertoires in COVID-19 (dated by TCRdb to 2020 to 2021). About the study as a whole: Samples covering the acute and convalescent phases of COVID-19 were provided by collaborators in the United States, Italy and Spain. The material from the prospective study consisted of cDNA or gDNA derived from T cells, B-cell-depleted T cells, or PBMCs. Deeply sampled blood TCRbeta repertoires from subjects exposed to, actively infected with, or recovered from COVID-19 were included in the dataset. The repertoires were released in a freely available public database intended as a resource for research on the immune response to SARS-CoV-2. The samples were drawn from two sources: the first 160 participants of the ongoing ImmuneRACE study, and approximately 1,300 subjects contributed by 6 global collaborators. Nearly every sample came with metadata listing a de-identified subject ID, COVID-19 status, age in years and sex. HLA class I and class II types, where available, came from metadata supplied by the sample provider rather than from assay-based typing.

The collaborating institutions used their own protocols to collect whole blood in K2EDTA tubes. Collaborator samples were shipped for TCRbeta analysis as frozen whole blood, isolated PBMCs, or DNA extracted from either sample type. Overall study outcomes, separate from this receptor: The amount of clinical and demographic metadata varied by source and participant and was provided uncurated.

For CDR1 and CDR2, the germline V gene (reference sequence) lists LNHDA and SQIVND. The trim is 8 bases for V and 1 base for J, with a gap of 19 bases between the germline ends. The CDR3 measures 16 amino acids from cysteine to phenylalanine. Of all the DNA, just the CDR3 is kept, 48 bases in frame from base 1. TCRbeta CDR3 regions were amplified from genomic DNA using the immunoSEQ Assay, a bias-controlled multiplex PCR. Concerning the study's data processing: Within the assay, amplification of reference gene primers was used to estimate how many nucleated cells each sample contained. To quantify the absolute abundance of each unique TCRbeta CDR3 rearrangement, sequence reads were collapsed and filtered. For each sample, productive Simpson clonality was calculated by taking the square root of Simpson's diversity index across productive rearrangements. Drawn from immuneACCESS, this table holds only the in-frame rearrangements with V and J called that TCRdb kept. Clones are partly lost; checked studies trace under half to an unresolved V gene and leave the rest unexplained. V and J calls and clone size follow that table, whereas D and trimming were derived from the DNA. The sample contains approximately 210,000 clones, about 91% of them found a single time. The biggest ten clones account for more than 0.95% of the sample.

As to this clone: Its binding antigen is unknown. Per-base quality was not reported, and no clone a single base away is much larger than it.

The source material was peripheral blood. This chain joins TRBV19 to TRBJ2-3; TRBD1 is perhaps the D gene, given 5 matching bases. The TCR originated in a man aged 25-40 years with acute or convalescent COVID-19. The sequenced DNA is TGTGCCAGTGCCACGACAGACCCTTTTCGCACAGATACGCAGTATTTT. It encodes CASATTDPFRTDTQYF. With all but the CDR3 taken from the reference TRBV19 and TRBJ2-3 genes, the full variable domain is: DGGITQSPKYLFRKEGQNVTLSCEQNLNHDAMYWYRQDPGQGLRLIYYSQIVNDFQKGDIAEGYSVSREKKESFPLTVTSAQKNPTAFYLCASATTDPFRTDTQYFGPGTRLTVL.